One sample yielded the 28 T cell receptor beta chains listed below, sequenced in a study of cytomegalovirus exposure and HLA in healthy donors (dated by TCRdb to about 2017). Library preparation was by the immunoSEQ multiplex PCR assay. A mixture of 60 forward primers for TCR Vbeta segments and 13 reverse primers for TCR Jbeta segments was used in the multiplex PCR. TCRdb obtained this table from immuneACCESS and retained in-frame rearrangements with V and J assigned. These tables miss some clones; where compared with another copy, unresolved V genes account for less than half of the shortfall, and the remainder is unexplained. For this sample there are 180,000 or so clones; 8.5% to 10% appear just once. The top ten clones comprise approximately 1.4% of the sample. Sequenced material: PBMCs. The origin of the receptors is a woman aged 25 to 39 in good health and CMV-seropositive.

This clone was picked up a small number of times. The chain employs TRBV7-9 and TRBJ1-2; D is undetermined. Germline V CDR1 and CDR2: SEHNR, FQNEAQ (reference sequence). Trimming cost V 4 bases and J 4 bases, with 7 bases left between them. This CDR3 is built from 12 residues. The CDR3 region has the DNA TGTGCCAGCAGCTCCCTGAGCTATGGCTACACCTTC. The encoded protein is CASSSLSYGYTF.

This clone showed up just a few times. The chain recombines TRBV5-1 with TRBJ2-6; no firm D call. The germline V gene has CDR1 SGHRS and CDR2 YFSETQ. This CDR3 region has 15 residues. V lost 0 bases and J 0 bases, leaving 4 bases between the germline ends. The CDR3 sequence: CASSLDGSGANVLTF. For the CDR3, the DNA is TGCGCCAGCAGCTTGGACGGCTCTGGGGCCAACGTCCTGACTTTC.

This chain links TRBV7-6 with TRBJ2-7, with 9 bases aligning to TRBD2. The CDR3 is 14 amino acids. After removal of 6 bases from V and 6 bases from J, the junction contained 9 bases not matched to a gene. Germline assignment: CDR1 SGHVS and CDR2 FNYEAQ. CDR3 nucleotide sequence: TGTGCCAGCAGTGATCTTAGCGGGAGCTCCGAGCAGTACTTC. Translation gives CASSDLSGSSEQYF.

The chain has TRBV6-1 and TRBJ1-1; weak D call: TRBD1 (6 bases). Germline-derived CDR1 and CDR2 are MNHNS and SASEGT. The CDR3 is 15 amino acids. The V end lost 5 bases, the J end lost 11 bases, and 24 bases lay between the germline ends. This CDR3 reads CASSRPVGGYFFAFF. The DNA for the CDR3 is TGTGCCAGCAGTCGCCCCGTAGGGGGTTATTTTTTCGCTTTCTTT.

V and J are TRBV5-1 and TRBJ2-3, with 7 bases identical to TRBD2. Germline V gene data show CDR1 as SGHRS and CDR2 as YFSETQ. The CDR3 sequence is 15 residues long. J lost 2 bases, V lost 2 bases, and 5 bases had no gene match. The CDR3 bases are TGCGCCAGCAGCTTACGGGACTACCTCACAGATACGCAGTATTTT. Its protein product is CASSLRDYLTDTQYF.

In its sample, this clone was seen a few times. This rearrangement joins TRBV15 to TRBJ2-7; 12 positions match TRBD2. The CDR3 extends over 16 amino acids. CDR1 and CDR2 from the germline V gene are LNHNV and YYDKDF (reference sequence). J gave up 6 bases and V 5 bases, and 11 bases lay outside the gene matches. CDR3 sequence (DNA): TGTGCCACCAGCGCCATCCCGACTAGCGGGAGATCCGAGCAGTACTTC. As protein: CATSAIPTSGRSEQYF.

This clone came up many times. CDR3 sequence: CSVPNGTGEHYEQFF. CDR3 bases: TGCAGCGTCCCGAACGGGACAGGAGAACACTATGAGCAGTTCTTC. The V call is TRBV29-1, the J call TRBJ2-1; the match to TRBD1 covers 8 bases. The germline V gene encodes CDR1 SQVTM and CDR2 ANQGSEA. The V gene end was trimmed by 6 bases and the J gene end by 8 bases; junction bases not matched to a gene: 15. The CDR3 is 15 amino acids.

The chain recombines TRBV7-3 with TRBJ2-3, with D perhaps TRBD2 (6 bases). The germline V and J ends were trimmed by 5 bases and 0 bases, with 12 bases remaining between them. The CDR3 contains 15 residues. Germline V lookup: CDR1 SGHTA, CDR2 FQGTGA. The DNA for the CDR3 is TGTGCCAGCAGCCGTGAGGGGACTAGCACAGATACGCAGTATTTT. Its protein product is CASSREGTSTDTQYF.

The gene calls are TRBV29-1 and TRBJ2-5; perhaps TRBD2 as D (6 bases). The DNA end lines up better with TRBJ2-7; the J call may be wrong. Germline lookup yields CDR1 SQVTM and CDR2 ANQGSEA. The CDR3 runs to 15 residues. The CDR3 is CSVGGRSAGRYEQYF. In nucleotides, the CDR3 is TGCAGCGTGGGAGGTAGGAGCGCGGGGCGGTACGAGCAGTACTTC.

V is TRBV6-6 and J is TRBJ2-5; TRBD2 matches at 8 bases. Trimming cost V 2 bases and J 5 bases; bases outside gene matches: 4. There are 14 residues in the CDR3. The germline V gene encodes CDR1 MNHNY and CDR2 SVGAGI (reference sequence). The CDR3 is CASSYTGGDETQYF. CDR3 coding DNA: TGTGCCAGCAGTTACACGGGGGGGGACGAGACCCAGTACTTC.

This clone was picked up a small number of times. V usage is TRBV27 and J usage is TRBJ1-2; 8 positions agree with TRBD1. Germline-derived CDR1 and CDR2 are MNHEY and SMNVEV (reference sequence). V lost 5 bases, J lost 6 bases, and 11 bases stayed unmatched. This CDR3 is built from 15 residues. Here the CDR3 reads CASSPYRGVADGYTF. The CDR3 region has the DNA TGTGCCAGCAGTCCTTACAGGGGGGTAGCTGATGGCTACACCTTC.

This clone was recorded a few times. J is TRBJ1-1 and V is TRBV7-3, with no clear D. Germline lookup yields CDR1 SGHTA and CDR2 FQGTGA. The CDR3 runs to 14 residues. Trimming removed 2 bases at V and 0 bases at J, with 7 bases between. For the CDR3, the DNA is TGTGCCAGCAGCTTATTAGCGTTGAACACTGAAGCTTTCTTT. This encodes CASSLLALNTEAFF.

V is TRBV7-9 and J is TRBJ1-2; 7 bases are a match to TRBD1. The CDR3 runs 15 residues. Germline CDR1 reads SEHNR; CDR2 reads FQNEAQ (reference sequence). V lost 1 base and J lost 0; bases outside the gene matches: 2. The CDR3 reads CASSLGDSTNYGYTF. The CDR3 DNA reads as TGTGCCAGCAGCTTAGGGGACAGCACTAACTATGGCTACACCTTC.

This sequence joins TRBV9 and TRBJ1-1, with D maybe TRBD1 (6 bases). The CDR3 length is 13 residues. Trimming removed 3 bases at V and 1 base at J, with 7 bases between. From germline, CDR1 is SGDLS and CDR2 YYNGEE. The CDR3 region is CASSAQGNTEAFF. Written as DNA, the CDR3 is TGTGCCAGCAGCGCACAGGGGAACACTGAAGCTTTCTTT.

The chain links TRBV27 to TRBJ1-5; 7 positions match TRBD1. The CDR3 runs to 17 residues. J gave up 1 base and V 4 bases, and 10 bases lay outside the gene matches. The germline V gene has CDR1 MNHEY and CDR2 SMNVEV (reference sequence). The CDR3 sequence is CASSSNRDSLSNQPQHF. CDR3 coding DNA: TGTGCCAGCAGTTCAAATCGGGACAGTCTAAGCAATCAGCCCCAGCATTTT.

V gene TRBV7-8 combines with J gene TRBJ1-1; 9 positions agree with TRBD1. CDR3 length equals 14 residues. V lost 4 bases to trimming and J lost 5 bases; unmatched junction nucleotides: 5. Per the germline V gene, CDR1 is SGHVS and CDR2 is FQNEAQ. The CDR3 reads CASSSRDRATEAFF. CDR3 bases: TGTGCCAGCAGCTCCCGGGACAGGGCGACTGAAGCTTTCTTT.

V and J are TRBV12-5 and TRBJ1-5, with D tentatively TRBD1 (5 bases). Per germline, CDR1 LGHNT and CDR2 FRNRAP. V was clipped by 0 bases and J by 9 bases, with 24 bases between them. CDR3 length: 18 amino acids. Written as DNA, the CDR3 is TGTGCTAGTGGTTTGGTGGTTATCAGTAGTAGGGGTATTGGGCCCCAGCATTTT. Protein product: CASGLVVISSRGIGPQHF. The full variable domain, rest sourced from reference TRBV12-5 and TRBJ1-5, is DARVTQTPRHKVTEMGQEVTMRCQPILGHNTVFWYRQTMMQGLELLAYFRNRAPLDDSGMPKDRFSAEMPDATLATLKIQPSEPRDSAVYFCASGLVVISSRGIGPQHFGDGTRLSIL.

The CDR3, as DNA: TGTGCCAGTAGTACCAGGGGATCAGGGGCCAACGTCCTGACTTTC. This encodes CASSTRGSGANVLTF. This chain connects TRBV19 to TRBJ2-6; a weak D match, TRBD1 (6 bases). The CDR3 is 15 residues long. The germline gives CDR1 LNHDA, CDR2 SQIVND (reference sequence). V lost 4 bases to trimming and J lost 4 bases, with 11 bases between them.

The sample holds a few counts of this clone. This sequence joins TRBV7-3 and TRBJ2-1; 8 bases align to TRBD2. This CDR3 contains 14 residues. Germline CDR1 and CDR2: SGHTA and FQGTGA. V lost 6 bases, J lost 3 bases, and 4 bases stayed unmatched. The CDR3 sequence: CASSSTSDYNEQFF. CDR3 DNA sequence: TGTGCCAGCAGTTCGACTAGCGACTACAATGAGCAGTTCTTC.

There are a few counts of this clone. CDR3 in DNA: TGTGCCAGCAACCGACAGGGGCAGCCGAACACTGAAGCTTTCTTT. Translating gives CASNRQGQPNTEAFF. The rearrangement links TRBV11-2 to TRBJ1-1, with TRBD1 matching over 8 bases. Trimming took 7 bases from V and 1 from J; bases not matched to a gene: 8. The germline gives CDR1 SGHAT, CDR2 FQNNGV. The CDR3 runs 15 residues.

The V and J genes are TRBV27 and TRBJ2-1; 9 bases align to TRBD2. Germline values: CDR1 MNHEY, CDR2 SMNVEV (reference sequence). The CDR3 spans 17 residues. The J segment lost 12 bases and the V segment lost 1 base, leaving 16 bases of the junction unmatched. CDR3 sequence: CASSLFGASGIIPGQFF. In nucleotides, the CDR3 is TGTGCCAGCAGTTTATTTGGGGCTAGCGGGATTATACCGGGGCAGTTCTTC.

The rearrangement uses TRBV7-9 and TRBJ2-1, with 9 bases fitting TRBD1. Losses at the gene ends were 5 bases for V and 3 bases for J; bases not matched to a gene: 5. Per germline, CDR1 SEHNR and CDR2 FQNEAQ (reference sequence). This CDR3 is built from 15 residues. CDR3 sequence (DNA): TGTGCCAGCAGCGGACAGACAGGGGGCTACAATGAGCAGTTCTTC. Translated: CASSGQTGGYNEQFF.

There are a few counts of this clone. The chain joins TRBV7-6 to TRBJ2-5, with TRBD1 matching over 7 bases. The V gene's germline CDR1 is SGHVS and CDR2 FNYEAQ. This CDR3 has 15 residues. V shed 4 bases, J shed 4 bases, and the junction held 9 bases outside the gene matches. CDR3 region: CASSSETGTVETQYF. CDR3 bases: TGTGCCAGCAGCTCCGAGACCGGGACAGTAGAGACCCAGTACTTC.

Only a few counts were recorded for this clone. V is TRBV7-9 and J is TRBJ1-5; D is uncertain. Germline V lookup: CDR1 SEHNR, CDR2 FQNEAQ (reference sequence). V lost 8 bases and J lost 2, with 16 bases in between. This CDR3 comprises 15 residues. CDR3 sequence (DNA): TGTGCCAGCCAACCATTTAAAAGCGGCAATCAGCCCCAGCATTTT. Amino acid sequence: CASQPFKSGNQPQHF.

The chain combines TRBV5-4 with TRBJ1-2; 12 positions agree with TRBD1. The germline CDR1 and CDR2 sequences are SGHNT and YYREEE (reference sequence). The CDR3 length is 14 residues. J lost 6 bases, V lost 4 bases, and 4 bases had no gene match. DNA for the CDR3: TGTGCCAGCAGCAGGGACAGGGGGCTCGATGGCTACACCTTC. Translation: CASSRDRGLDGYTF.

This clone was recorded a few times. The chain employs TRBV29-1 and TRBJ1-5; TRBD1 might be the D (5 bases). CDR1 is SQVTM, CDR2 ANQGSEA, per germline. This CDR3 contains 15 residues. V shed 6 bases and J shed 3 bases, with 18 bases lying between them. The CDR3 spells CSVADSTGPNQPQHF. In nucleotides, the CDR3 is TGCAGCGTCGCCGACAGTACGGGCCCCAATCAGCCCCAGCATTTT.

The chain joins TRBV19 to TRBJ1-5; D is uncertain. Germline V CDR1 and CDR2: LNHDA, SQIVND (reference sequence). V was pared by 4 bases and J by 5 bases, with 12 bases between. CDR3 size: 14 residues. CDR3 sequence: CASSTVGGYQPQHF. CDR3 bases: TGTGCCAGTAGTACTGTCGGCGGCTATCAGCCCCAGCATTTT.

V usage is TRBV11-2 and J usage is TRBJ2-1, with D hard to call. This CDR3 spans 11 amino acids. The V end lost 6 bases, the J end lost 5 bases, and 5 bases lay between the germline ends. CDR1 SGHAT and CDR2 FQNNGV come from the germline V gene. CDR3 amino acids: CASRPNNEQFF. CDR3 DNA sequence: TGTGCCAGCAGGCCTAACAATGAGCAGTTCTTC. The variable domain in full, with the rest retrieved from reference TRBV11-2 and TRBJ2-1, is EAGVAQSPRYKIIEKRQSVAFWCNPISGHATLYWYQQILGQGPKLLIQFQNNGVVDDSQLPKDRFSAERLKGVDSTLKIQPAKLEDSAVYLCASRPNNEQFFGPGTRLTVL.